One sample yielded the 11 T cell receptor beta chains listed below, sequenced in a study of blood T cell repertoires in COVID-19. Assay: immunoSEQ multiplex PCR; the TCRdb copy retains only in-frame clones and omits some. The sample shows tens of thousands of clones, roughly 80% of them seen only once. Sequenced input: peripheral blood. These receptor sequences come from a human donor in a cohort sampled during active COVID-19.

The chain couples TRBV3-1 (or the pseudogene TRBV3-2) to TRBJ2-4; 7 bases match TRBD1. V shed 0 bases, J shed 1 base, and the junction held 9 bases outside the gene matches. Germline-derived CDR1 and CDR2 are LGHDT and YNNKEL (reference sequence). This CDR3 contains 18 residues. CDR3: CASSQDQQGQRAKNIQYF. The DNA of the CDR3 is TGTGCCAGCAGCCAAGATCAACAGGGGCAGAGGGCCAAAAACATTCAGTACTTC.

The rearrangement links TRBV6-5 to TRBJ1-5; 7 nucleotides agree with TRBD1. V lost 9 bases to trimming and J lost 7 bases; unmatched junction nucleotides: 6. This CDR3 region has 12 residues. CDR1 is MNHEY and CDR2 is SVGAGI in the germline V gene. The CDR3 nucleotides read TGTGCCAGTACTGTAGGGGGCCAGCCCCAGCATTTT. It specifies CASTVGGQPQHF.

The V gene is TRBV6-5, the J gene TRBJ2-7, with a possible D match to TRBD2 (6 bases). Trimming pared 0 bases from V and 0 bases from J, leaving 9 bases between. Germline V CDR1 and CDR2: MNHEY, SVGAGI. The CDR3 covers 15 residues. The CDR3 loop is CASSYSGGISYEQYF. In DNA form, the CDR3 reads TGTGCCAGCAGTTACTCGGGAGGCATCTCCTACGAGCAGTACTTC.

This chain connects TRBV11-3 to TRBJ1-1; 7 bases fit TRBD1. The V and J ends lost 4 bases and 4 bases, in that order; junction bases with no gene match: 9. This CDR3 has 15 amino acids. Germline V gene sequence: CDR1 SGHNT, CDR2 YENEEA. CDR3 sequence: CASSSTGQFGTEAFF. CDR3 in DNA: TGTGCCAGCAGCTCGACGGGACAGTTTGGCACTGAAGCTTTCTTT. The full variable domain, with the rest looked up from reference TRBV11-3 and TRBJ1-1, is EAGVVQSPRYKIIEKKQPVAFWCNPISGHNTLYWYLQNLGQGPELLIRYENEEAVDDSQLPKDRFSAERLKGVDSTLKIQPAELGDSAVYLCASSSTGQFGTEAFFGQGTRLTVV.

V and J are TRBV7-2 and TRBJ2-3; 7 nucleotides match TRBD2. From germline, CDR1 is SGHTA and CDR2 FQGNSA. Trimming cost V 5 bases and J 1 base; bases outside gene matches: 6. The CDR3 length is 15 residues. CDR3 sequence (DNA): TGTGCCAGCAGCCTCGGGGACTATCGCACAGATACGCAGTATTTT. It is translated as CASSLGDYRTDTQYF.

This clone was detected once. The J gene is TRBJ1-5, the V gene TRBV7-2; TRBD1 agrees at 7 bases. This CDR3 region has 15 residues. CDR1 is SGHTA and CDR2 is FQGNSA in the germline V gene. The V gene end was trimmed by 5 bases and the J gene end by 4 bases; junction bases not matched to a gene: 8. The CDR3, as DNA: TGTGCCAGCAGCCTCCAGACAGGGCGAAATCAGCCCCAGCATTTT. Its protein is CASSLQTGRNQPQHF.

V usage is TRBV7-9 and J usage is TRBJ1-2; 7 bases agree with TRBD1. The V segment lost 5 bases and the J segment 3 bases; nucleotides outside the gene matches: 3. Germline V gene lookup returns CDR1 SEHNR and CDR2 FQNEAQ (reference sequence). The CDR3 runs 13 residues. CDR3 sequence reads: CASSQGDYYGYTF. The CDR3 bases are TGTGCCAGCAGCCAGGGGGATTACTATGGCTACACCTTC. The full variable domain, completed using reference TRBV7-9 and TRBJ1-2, is DTGVSQNPRHKITKRGQNVTFRCDPISEHNRLYWYRQTLGQGPEFLTYFQNEAQLEKSRLLSDRFSAERPKGSFSTLEIQRTEQGDSAMYLCASSQGDYYGYTFGSGTRLTVV.

The V call is TRBV21-1, the J call TRBJ2-7; the D call in the table, TRBD2, was not verified against the DNA. TRBV21-1 is described as a pseudogene. This CDR3 has 20 amino acids. The DNA of the CDR3 is TGTGCCAGCAACTACCTAGACCATAGCGGGGAAACCAAAGCTTACTACGAGCAGTACTTC. This sequence encodes CASNYLDHSGETKAYYEQYF.

J is TRBJ2-6 and V is TRBV7-2; D gene uncertain. The CDR3 is made up of 14 amino acids. Germline loops: CDR1 SGHTA, CDR2 FQGNSA. Between the trimmed V and J ends, which lost 0 bases and 11 bases, there was a span of 11 bases. The CDR3 coding sequence is TGTGCCAGCAGCTTAGCGCGCATCTACGACGTCCTGACTTTC. This encodes CASSLARIYDVLTF.

This clone came up a few times. The chain uses TRBV2 and TRBJ1-2, with D hard to call. From germline, CDR1 is SNHLY and CDR2 FYNNEI. This CDR3 has 14 residues. Trimming stripped 3 bases from V and 0 bases from J, with 8 bases between. CDR3 protein: CASSDTSANYGYTF. The CDR3 region has the DNA TGTGCCAGCAGTGACACTTCGGCTAACTATGGCTACACCTTC.

V is TRBV15 and J is TRBJ2-7, with D maybe TRBD1 (5 bases). Germline lookup yields CDR1 LNHNV and CDR2 YYDKDF (reference sequence). This CDR3 is 15 amino acids long. V was trimmed by 1 base and J by 1 base, leaving 11 bases between them. The chain's CDR3 is CATSRVPGRSYEQYF. The CDR3 region has the DNA TGTGCCACCAGCAGAGTGCCAGGGCGTTCCTACGAGCAGTACTTC.